This T cell receptor (beta chain) was observed in a study of blood T cell repertoires in COVID-19. Overall study: From T cells, B-cell-depleted T cells, or PBMCs came the material, which was cDNA or gDNA.

V was cut by 0 bases and J by 3 bases, with 12 bases left in between. The CDR3 is 15 residues long. Looked up from germline, CDR1 is MNHEY and CDR2 is SVGAGI. The assay was immunoSEQ multiplex PCR, and TCRdb's table has in-frame clones only and misses some. The repertoire has about 140,000 clones, approximately 85% of them found once; the top ten carry around 1.9%. J is TRBJ2-7 and V is TRBV6-5, with D possibly being TRBD1 (6 bases). Material: peripheral blood. This TCR came from a man between 65 and 85 years old with acute or convalescent COVID-19. This CDR3 reads CASSYSPGEGYEQYF. In DNA, the CDR3 is TGTGCCAGCAGTTACTCTCCAGGGGAAGGCTACGAGCAGTACTTC.